This T cell receptor beta chain stems from a study of blood T cell repertoires in COVID-19. Study at large: The United States, Italy and Spain provided the acute and convalescent COVID-19 samples. PBMCs, B-cell-depleted T cells, or T cells provided the cDNA or gDNA that made up the material.

Patients at the Seattle site were enrolled during active infection and followed longitudinally. From germline, CDR1 is SGHKS and CDR2 YYEKEE (reference sequence). V lost 0 bases to trimming and J lost 9 bases; unmatched junction nucleotides: 14. CDR3 size: 17 residues. Original data processing: Scientists estimated how many nucleated cells there were by amplifying reference gene primers. The table came from immunoSEQ multiplex PCR; TCRdb's copy has only in-frame clones and leaves some out. V, J and clone size reflect that table, while D and trimming were determined from the DNA. The sample yields approximately 200,000 clones, 90% seen once.

The sequencing sample was made of peripheral blood. The chain employs TRBV5-5 and TRBJ2-5; TRBD2 matches at 10 bases. The receptor comes from a young man with COVID-19, enrolled during active disease. CDR3 sequence: CASSLGLAGVLESAQYF. In DNA, the CDR3 is TGTGCCAGCAGCTTGGGCCTAGCGGGGGTCTTAGAGAGTGCCCAGTACTTC.